This TCR beta chain came from a study of cytomegalovirus exposure and HLA in healthy donors (TCRdb year 2017). Describing the broader study: According to an earlier analysis of around 600 of the donors, roughly 180 million T cells yielded 95 million to 140 million unique TCR beta sequences and 276 Gb of sequence data. An early release that covered some 630 HLA-typed donors contained 250 to 350 gigabases of sequencing data and 75 million to 100 million unique TCR sequences. Of the roughly 410 genotyped donors, 65% to 90% were placed in the genetic ancestry cluster associated with self-reported Caucasian donors. The study aimed to test whether signatures of past pathogen exposure could be identified by cataloging public T cell receptors. The study profiled the T cell repertoires of 500 to 800 subjects by immunosequencing and related them to cytomegalovirus serostatus. In addition to the first cohort of 666 subjects, a separate validation cohort of approximately 130 different subjects was used. To predict cytomegalovirus infection status, the study combined high-throughput TCR immunosequencing, statistical association of individual TCRs with disease status, and machine learning. To study patterns of TCR occurrence, a later analysis re-analyzed previously published TCR beta repertoires from hundreds of donors and added high-resolution HLA genotyping. The later analysis used no new phenotypic data to find candidate immune exposures, relying instead on TCR beta sequences and their occurrence across donors. In an earlier analysis of a few hundred of the donors, high-throughput TCR beta sequencing was used to judge whether each TCR beta V gene segment behaved as functional or pseudogenic. Donor age, sex, ethnicity and CMV serostatus were compiled together with the repertoire data. A later genetic analysis used genome-wide SNP genotypes for about 65% of the roughly 700 donors, treating that subset as a discovery cohort. All discovery cohort repertoires had been generated using a single sequencing platform. HLA typing covered class I and class II loci at four-digit resolution. The number of typed donors differed by locus: about 629-630 for A, B, C, DRB1 and DQB1; approximately 530 for DQA1; some 590 for DPA1; and around 490 for DPB1. About 5 DR-DQ haplotypes were handled as single units for association and clustering, since linkage in the cohort was strong. Among around 400 genotyped donors of the cohort, an average of roughly 230,000 unique TCR beta nucleotide sequences was sequenced per donor, of which 15% to 20% were non-productive.

Results and caveats for the whole study, not just this receptor: Roughly uniform sequencing depth across donors was assumed in presence/absence analyses, although this assumption may not hold. Because counts were too low, roughly 16 rarely observed V segments, including chromosome 9 orphons, were left out of the earlier analysis of roughly 600 of the donors. This cohort had only TCR beta chains sequenced, and the lack of alpha or paired-chain data limited which features could be detected. In vitro tests confirmed that a few of the cytomegalovirus-associated TCR beta chains recognize cytomegalovirus antigens. Compared with equally common non-associated chains, HLA-associated TCR beta chains in a later analysis were more clonally expanded and had lower generation probabilities. Correlated functional status among segregating V segments might reflect linkage disequilibrium, but an unknown experimental factor could not be ruled out. A further reported finding was that TCR beta sequences accurately predicted the HLA-A and HLA-B alleles for most subjects in the first cohort. In a later analysis, TCR association rates were found to vary across HLA loci, with the most associated TCRs seen for DRB1 alleles and the fewest for HLA-C alleles. In an earlier analysis of fewer than 750 of the donors, most TCR beta V segments were observed in productive rearrangements about 87% or about 30% of the time, broadly matching IMGT annotations. A cluster of highly shared sequence variants was judged likely to represent a technical artifact of the sequencing pipeline. V-gene and J-gene trimming of TCR beta chains was associated with a missense DCLRE1C variant in a later genetic analysis, and the association was replicated in an independent cohort. According to a later analysis, most CMV-associated TCR beta chains appeared to be HLA-restricted, and the HLA associations seemed to be driven largely by CMV exposure. Some IMGT-functional V segments, including TRBV6-2 and TRBV6-3, could not be distinguished by the 87-base-pair reads and were therefore excluded. Several of the top co-occurrence clusters appeared to be linked to parvovirus B19, influenza, CMV and Epstein-Barr virus, according to a later analysis. The authors suggested that the approach could potentially be generalized to other disease states and immunological phenotypes. Because HLA typing was missing for some donors at each locus, association tests included only the typed subset. The study gave a list of under 200 TCR beta chains associated with cytomegalovirus. For the cohort, immune exposure information was limited to CMV serostatus. Most TCR sequences were observed very rarely across donors, whereas some public TCRs were present in many individuals. When HLA alleles, especially DR and DQ, strongly co-occurred, attributing TCR associations to individual alleles was difficult. In a later analysis, around 15,000 TCR beta sequences were associated with specific HLA alleles at a false discovery rate of 0.05. A later genetic analysis reported fewer N-insertions in productive TCRs among donors in an Asian-associated ancestry cluster than the roughly 620-donor mean. In both the original and validation cohorts, the classifier was reported to diagnose cytomegalovirus status with high specificity and sensitivity.

Receptor amplification or capture employed the immunoSEQ multiplex PCR assay. The multiplex PCR relied on a mix of 60 forward primers for TCR Vbeta segments and 13 reverse primers for TCR Jbeta segments. Amplification of the CDR3 region of rearranged TCR beta genes was performed with a multiplex PCR assay on genomic DNA. On the Illumina HiSeq System, the amplified TCR beta libraries were sequenced as 87-base-pair reads. Concerning the study's data processing: In a later analysis, tens of millions of unique TCR beta chains were counted across the 500 to 850 repertoires, and roughly 11 million of these chains were shared by at least two donors. To remove PCR and sequencing errors, raw reads were error-corrected and collapsed into unique sequences using a nearest-neighbor algorithm that merged closely related sequences. Alignment of CDR3 sequences to IMGT reference sequences was used to assign V, D and J gene segments. For a sequence to be retained, a match of at least six nucleotides to both a V gene segment and a J gene segment was required. A rearrangement was called productive if the CDR3 had no stop codons and remained in frame with V and J, and every other rearrangement was called non-productive. Following IMGT convention, CDR3 was defined as the stretch from the second conserved V-encoded cysteine up to the conserved J-encoded phenylalanine. The earlier analysis of 500 to 650 of the donors excluded any sequence lacking an unambiguous match to a single V gene segment. An earlier analysis of several hundred of the donors classified V segments as functional when productive rearrangements were above 56.7% and as segregating when the standard deviation between donors was above 5%. A statistical classification framework was developed to diagnose cytomegalovirus status using the catalog of TCR beta chain sequences. V and J gene assignment, in a later analysis, came from comparing TCR nucleotide sequences with IMGT/GENE-DB human TR gene sequences. The TCRdist pipeline was used in a later analysis to assign CDR3 sequences and most-parsimonious VDJ recombination scenarios. A later analysis defined each TCR beta chain by its CDR3 amino acid sequence plus V-gene family, and excluded reads lacking a unique V-gene family. As a way to deal with suspected cross-contamination and a sequencing artifact, a later analysis dropped over 550 nucleotide sequences that were highly shared and had low generation probability. In a later analysis, a clonal expansion index was calculated for each public chain from normalized within-repertoire ranks of inferred template counts. In a later analysis, generation probabilities were computed with a VDJ recombination model fitted to out-of-frame rearrangements, and the resulting probabilities were checked against IGoR. In a later analysis, TCR-TCR, TCR-HLA and TCR-CMV co-occurrence was scored with hypergeometric tests, and a repertoire-size bias correction was applied to TCR pairs. In a later analysis, false discovery rates were estimated by permuting HLA or CMV assignments 20 times. A later analysis grouped co-occurring TCRs with DBSCAN, adding TCRdist sequence similarity when clustering within HLA-allele-positive subsets. Co-occurrence clustering excluded repertoires with fewer than 30,000 or more than 120,000 public chains, plus five with anomalous nucleotide sharing. As stored in TCRdb, this immuneACCESS dataset retains in-frame rearrangements with V and J assigned. A fraction of the clones does not appear; measured against another copy, unresolved V genes explain less than half of the discrepancy, and the remainder lacks a known reason. V, J and clone size derive from that table, while D and trimming were established from the DNA sequence. The sample has under 250,000 clones on record, 70% to 90% of them singletons. The ten top clones hold 0.2% to 0.25% of the sample.

Relative to germline, V is 4 bases shorter and J is 6 bases shorter, with 14 bases between their ends. CDR1 SGHRS and CDR2 YFSETQ were looked up in the germline V gene. Spanning cysteine to phenylalanine, the CDR3 consists of 14 amino acids. Just the 42-base CDR3 DNA is kept, in frame starting at base 1. The cohort consisted of 600 to 750 healthy bone marrow donors. At the time of sampling, all cohort members were nominally healthy, though unrecorded immune exposures were likely present. The donor was CMV seronegative and belonged to the group of 320 or so seronegative cohort members. Every donor gave a peripheral blood sample, and the peripheral blood mononuclear cells from that sample were used for TCR beta sequencing. Genomic DNA extraction from the blood cell samples was performed with the Qiagen DNeasy Blood Extraction Kit. Comment on this clone: The antigen it binds to is not known. No base-level quality is on record; no much larger clone is a single base apart.

The sequencing input was PBMCs. The sequence came from a girl aged 2 to 10 in good health and CMV-seronegative. Recombination joined TRBV5-1 with TRBJ2-4, with TRBD2 tentatively as D gene (8 bases match). In nucleotides, the sequence is TGCGCCAGCAGCGATCGGGAGGGGGCAAACATTCAGTACTTC. Its protein product is CASSDREGANIQYF.